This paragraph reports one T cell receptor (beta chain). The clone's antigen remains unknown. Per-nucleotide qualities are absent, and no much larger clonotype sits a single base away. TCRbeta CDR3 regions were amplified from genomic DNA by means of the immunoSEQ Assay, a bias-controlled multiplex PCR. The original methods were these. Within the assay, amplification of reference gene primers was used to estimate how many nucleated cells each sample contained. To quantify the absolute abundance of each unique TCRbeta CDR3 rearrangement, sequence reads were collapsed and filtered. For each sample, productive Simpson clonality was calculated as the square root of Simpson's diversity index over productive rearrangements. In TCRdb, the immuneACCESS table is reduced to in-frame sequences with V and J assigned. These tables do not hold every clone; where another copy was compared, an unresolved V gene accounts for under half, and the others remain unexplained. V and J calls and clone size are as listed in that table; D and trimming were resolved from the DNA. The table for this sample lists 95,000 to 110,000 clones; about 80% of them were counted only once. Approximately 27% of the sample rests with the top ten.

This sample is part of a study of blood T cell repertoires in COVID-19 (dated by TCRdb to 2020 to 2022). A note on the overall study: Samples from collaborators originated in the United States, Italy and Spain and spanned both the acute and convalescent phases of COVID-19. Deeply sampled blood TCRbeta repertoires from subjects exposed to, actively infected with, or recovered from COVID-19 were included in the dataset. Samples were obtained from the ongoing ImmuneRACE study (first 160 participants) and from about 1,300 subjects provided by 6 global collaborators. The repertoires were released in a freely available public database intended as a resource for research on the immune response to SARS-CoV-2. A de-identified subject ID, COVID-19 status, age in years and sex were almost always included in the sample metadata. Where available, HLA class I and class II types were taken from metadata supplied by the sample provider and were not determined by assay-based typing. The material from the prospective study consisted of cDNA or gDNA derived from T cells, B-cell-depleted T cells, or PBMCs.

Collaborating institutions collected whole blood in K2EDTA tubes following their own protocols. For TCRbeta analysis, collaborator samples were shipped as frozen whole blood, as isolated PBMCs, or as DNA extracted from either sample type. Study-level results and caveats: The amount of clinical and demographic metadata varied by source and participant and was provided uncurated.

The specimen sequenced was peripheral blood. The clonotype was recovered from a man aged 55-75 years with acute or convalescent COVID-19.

The CDR3 sequence is CASSLCPVRTDSGNTIYF. DNA sequence: TGTGCCAGCAGTTTATGCCCCGTCCGGACAGACTCTGGAAACACCATATATTTT. This chain is built from TRBV27 and TRBJ1-3, and the D gene may be TRBD1, 6 bases matching. V was cut back by 1 base and J by 0 bases, leaving a gap of 16 bases between them. CDR1 MNHEY and CDR2 SMNVEV are derived from the germline V gene (reference sequence). The CDR3 holds 18 amino acids from the cysteine to the phenylalanine. The DNA shown is the 54-base CDR3, in frame from base 1.